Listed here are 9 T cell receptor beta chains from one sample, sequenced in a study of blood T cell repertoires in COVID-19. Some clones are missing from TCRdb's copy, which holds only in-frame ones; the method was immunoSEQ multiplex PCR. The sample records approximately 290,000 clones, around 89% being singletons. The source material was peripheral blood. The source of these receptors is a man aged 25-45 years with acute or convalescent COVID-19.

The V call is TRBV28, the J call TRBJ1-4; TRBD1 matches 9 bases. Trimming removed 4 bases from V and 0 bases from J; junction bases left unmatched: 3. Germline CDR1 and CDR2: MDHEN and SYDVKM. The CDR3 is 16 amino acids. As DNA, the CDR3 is TGTGCCAGCAGTTCCCGACAGGGGGCAACTAATGAAAAACTGTTTTTT. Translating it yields CASSSRQGATNEKLFF.

The chain's CDR3 is CASSQRQGNTEAFF. DNA of the CDR3: TGTGCCAGCAGCCAAAGGCAGGGGAACACTGAAGCTTTCTTT. The chain has TRBV3-1 (or the pseudogene TRBV3-2) and TRBJ1-1; maybe TRBD1 (5 bases). CDR3 length: 14 residues. Germline assignment: CDR1 LGHDT and CDR2 YNNKEL (reference sequence). The V and J ends lost 2 bases and 1 base respectively, with 8 bases between them.

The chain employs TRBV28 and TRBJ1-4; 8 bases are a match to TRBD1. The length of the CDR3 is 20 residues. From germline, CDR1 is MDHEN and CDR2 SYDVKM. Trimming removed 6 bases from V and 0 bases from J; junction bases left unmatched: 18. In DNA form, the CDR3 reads TGTGCCAGCAGCTACACCCCGGGACAGGCTCTTCGTGCAACTAATGAAAAACTGTTTTTT. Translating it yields CASSYTPGQALRATNEKLFF.

The CDR3 reads CASSQRDRDHLGVFF. The DNA for the CDR3 is TGCGCCAGCAGCCAGAGGGACAGGGACCATTTAGGGGTGTTTTTT. V and J are TRBV4-1 and TRBJ1-4; 9 nucleotides line up with TRBD1. The germline V gene encodes CDR1 MGHRA and CDR2 YSYEKL. V was clipped by 3 bases and J by 15 bases; unmatched bases: 14. This CDR3 spans 15 amino acids.

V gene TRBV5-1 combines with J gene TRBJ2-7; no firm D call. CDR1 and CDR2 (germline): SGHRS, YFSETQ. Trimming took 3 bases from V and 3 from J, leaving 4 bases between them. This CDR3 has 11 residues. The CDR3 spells CASSSHYEQYF. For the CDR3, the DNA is TGCGCCAGCAGCTCCCACTACGAGCAGTACTTC. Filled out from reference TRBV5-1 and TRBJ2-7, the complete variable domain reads KAGVTQTPRYLIKTRGQQVTLSCSPISGHRSVSWYQQTPGQGLQFLFEYFSETQRNKGNFPGRFSGRQFSNSRSEMNVSTLELGDSALYLCASSSHYEQYFGPGTRLTVT.

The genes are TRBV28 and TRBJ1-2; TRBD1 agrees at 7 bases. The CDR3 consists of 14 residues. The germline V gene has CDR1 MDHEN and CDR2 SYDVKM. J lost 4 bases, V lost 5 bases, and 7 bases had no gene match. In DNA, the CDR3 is TGTGCCAGCAGTGGAGGGGGCCGCGGCTATGGCTACACCTTC. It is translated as CASSGGGRGYGYTF.

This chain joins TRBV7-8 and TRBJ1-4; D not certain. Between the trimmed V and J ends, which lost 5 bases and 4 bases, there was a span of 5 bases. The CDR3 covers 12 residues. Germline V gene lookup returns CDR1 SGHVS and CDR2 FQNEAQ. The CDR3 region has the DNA TGTGCCAGCAGCCTAATTAATGAAAAACTGTTTTTT. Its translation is CASSLINEKLFF.

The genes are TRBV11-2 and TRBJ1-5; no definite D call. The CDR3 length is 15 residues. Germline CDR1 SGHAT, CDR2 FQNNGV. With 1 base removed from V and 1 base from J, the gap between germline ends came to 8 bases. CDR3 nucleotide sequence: TGTGCCAGCAGCTTAGTCCAGCGAAGCAATCAGCCCCAGCATTTT. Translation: CASSLVQRSNQPQHF.

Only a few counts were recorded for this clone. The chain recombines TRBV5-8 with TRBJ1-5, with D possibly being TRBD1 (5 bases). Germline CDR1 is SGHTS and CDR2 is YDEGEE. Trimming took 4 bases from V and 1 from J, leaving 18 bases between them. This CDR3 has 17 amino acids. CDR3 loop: CASSPSRTFYSNQPQHF. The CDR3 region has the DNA TGTGCCAGCAGCCCCTCCCGGACATTCTACAGCAATCAGCCCCAGCATTTT.